A single sample gave rise to the 17 T cell receptor beta chains below, sequenced in a study of blood T cell repertoires in COVID-19 (dated by TCRdb to about 2020). Library construction relied on the immunoSEQ multiplex PCR assay. TCRdb retrieved this table from immuneACCESS and kept in-frame rearrangements only. Not all clones are present; in checked studies, unresolved V genes account for under half, and no reason is known for the remainder. This sample is represented by about 120,000 clones; roughly 88% of them were singletons. The ten largest clones represent less than 5% of the sample. Sequencing used peripheral blood. The receptor source for this set is a man aged 35 to 55 with acute or convalescent COVID-19.

J is TRBJ1-5 and V is TRBV19; D is undetermined. Germline CDR1 and CDR2: LNHDA and SQIVND (reference sequence). The CDR3 totals 17 residues. Trimming cost V 3 bases and J 6 bases, with 21 bases left between them. The CDR3 DNA reads TGTGCCAGTAGTATTAAAGTTCTCGCCATCGGTGGTCAGCCCCAGCATTTT. It encodes CASSIKVLAIGGQPQHF. Drawing the rest from reference TRBV19 and TRBJ1-5, the complete variable domain is DGGITQSPKYLFRKEGQNVTLSCEQNLNHDAMYWYRQDPGQGLRLIYYSQIVNDFQKGDIAEGYSVSREKKESFPLTVTSAQKNPTAFYLCASSIKVLAIGGQPQHFGDGTRLSIL.

This sequence joins TRBV6-2 or TRBV6-3 and TRBJ1-5, with 7 positions matching TRBD1. V was pared by 2 bases and J by 5 bases, with 6 bases of the junction left unmatched. Germline CDR1 and CDR2: MNHEY and SVGEGT. The CDR3 length is 15 residues. The CDR3 DNA sequence: TGTGCCAGCAGTTACGGAGCAGGGGGGTATCAGCCCCAGCATTTT. Amino acid sequence: CASSYGAGGYQPQHF.

This chain joins TRBV30 and TRBJ1-4, with D uncertain. Between the trimmed V and J ends, which lost 4 bases and 8 bases, there was a span of 23 bases. CDR1 is GTSNPN and CDR2 is SVGIG in the germline V gene (reference sequence). This CDR3 has 16 residues. The CDR3 loop is CAWNLLSAKTKEKLFF. CDR3 coding DNA: TGTGCCTGGAACCTACTATCAGCCAAAACCAAGGAAAAACTGTTTTTT.

The CDR3 region is CATGNPGAGNQPQHF. CDR3 nucleotide sequence: TGTGCCACCGGGAACCCAGGGGCAGGCAATCAGCCCCAGCATTTT. The chain joins TRBV6-5 to TRBJ1-5; possibly TRBD1 for D (6 bases). Trimming cost V 10 bases and J 2 bases, with 18 bases left between them. The CDR3 extends over 15 amino acids. Looked up from germline, CDR1 is MNHEY and CDR2 is SVGAGI.

This clone was picked up one time. This rearrangement joins TRBV5-1 to TRBJ1-3, with TRBD1 identical over 9 bases. In germline, CDR1 is SGHRS, CDR2 YFSETQ. V lost 4 bases and J lost 4; bases outside the gene matches: 9. The CDR3 has 16 residues. The chain's CDR3 is CASSPSQGARGNTIYF. The CDR3, as DNA: TGCGCCAGCAGCCCCTCACAGGGGGCGCGAGGAAACACCATATATTTT.

This sequence joins TRBV19 and TRBJ1-1, with no clear D. V lost 2 bases and J 3 bases, leaving 10 bases between the germline ends. The CDR3 totals 14 residues. The germline V gene encodes CDR1 LNHDA and CDR2 SQIVND (reference sequence). The CDR3 nucleotides read TGTGCCAGTAGTATATATAGGGAGTACACTGAAGCTTTCTTT. It encodes CASSIYREYTEAFF.

This chain connects TRBV7-3 to TRBJ2-2; 13 positions agree with TRBD2. This CDR3 is built from 18 residues. J gave up 1 base and V 4 bases, and 6 bases lay outside the gene matches. Germline V gene lookup returns CDR1 SGHTA and CDR2 FQGTGA. In DNA, the CDR3 is TGTGCCAGCAGCTCTATCCGACTAGCGGGGGGGAACACCGGGGAGCTGTTTTTT. It encodes CASSSIRLAGGNTGELFF.

The chain joins TRBV6-2 or TRBV6-3 to TRBJ2-1; 9 bases line up with TRBD1. Germline lookup yields CDR1 MNHEY and CDR2 SVGEGT. The trim removed 6 bases at V and 10 bases at J, leaving 13 bases unmatched. The CDR3 length is 15 residues. This CDR3 is CASSPHLGTGKEQFF. DNA of the CDR3: TGTGCCAGCAGCCCCCACCTCGGGACAGGGAAAGAGCAGTTCTTC.

The gene calls are TRBV2 and TRBJ1-1, with D unclear. The CDR3 runs to 14 residues. Germline V lookup: CDR1 SNHLY, CDR2 FYNNEI. V lost 2 bases, J lost 5 bases, and 12 bases lay in between. The CDR3 nucleotides are TGTGCCAGCAGTGAATGGATCTCGAGGACTGAAGCTTTCTTT. It is translated as CASSEWISRTEAFF.

With respect to this clone: Other nucleotide sequences from this sample produce the same CDR3. The chain carries TRBV19 and TRBJ1-5, with 9 bases that match TRBD1. V dropped 6 bases and J dropped 6; count of bases not matched to a gene: 12. The CDR3 consists of 16 residues. CDR1 and CDR2 (germline): LNHDA, SQIVND (reference sequence). The CDR3, as DNA: TGTGCCAGTAGCAATACAGGGGGCGCGACCGTTCAGCCCCAGCATTTT. Protein product: CASSNTGGATVQPQHF. The entire variable domain, with the rest obtained from reference TRBV19 and TRBJ1-5, is as follows: DGGITQSPKYLFRKEGQNVTLSCEQNLNHDAMYWYRQDPGQGLRLIYYSQIVNDFQKGDIAEGYSVSREKKESFPLTVTSAQKNPTAFYLCASSNTGGATVQPQHFGDGTRLSIL.

This sequence joins TRBV27 and TRBJ1-1; D gene unclear. The CDR3 totals 14 residues. Deletions cut 5 bases from V and 6 bases from J, with 16 bases between. CDR1 and CDR2 from the germline V gene are MNHEY and SMNVEV (reference sequence). This chain's CDR3 is CASSRRDGLSEAFF. DNA for the CDR3: TGTGCCAGCAGTAGACGAGACGGACTTTCTGAAGCTTTCTTT.

The V gene is TRBV27, the J gene TRBJ2-2; TRBD1 matches at 8 bases. This CDR3 contains 15 residues. The V gene end was trimmed by 7 bases and the J gene end by 4 bases; junction bases not matched to a gene: 8. CDR1 is MNHEY and CDR2 is SMNVEV in the germline V gene (reference sequence). Here the CDR3 reads CASNRRTGFTGELFF. The CDR3, as DNA: TGTGCCAGCAATAGGAGGACAGGGTTCACCGGGGAGCTGTTTTTT.

The V call is TRBV6-1, the J call TRBJ1-2; TRBD1 aligns across 7 bases. The CDR3 has 15 amino acids. With 0 bases clipped from V and 4 bases from J, the junction kept 5 bases outside the gene matches. Germline CDR1 reads MNHNS; CDR2 reads SASEGT. For the CDR3, the DNA is TGTGCCAGCAGTGAAGCGCTAGGGGGCTCCTATGGCTACACCTTC. Translating gives CASSEALGGSYGYTF.

This clone was observed a few times. The chain's CDR3 is CASRADSSGANVLTF. CDR3 in DNA: TGTGCCAGCAGAGCGGACAGCTCTGGGGCCAACGTCCTGACTTTC. This chain joins TRBV2 and TRBJ2-6, with a weak D call TRBD1 (6 bases). The germline V gene encodes CDR1 SNHLY and CDR2 FYNNEI. V lost 6 bases and J lost 0, with 9 bases in between. The CDR3 consists of 15 residues.

This sequence joins TRBV2 and TRBJ1-5; the D is unclear. V lost 4 bases and J 2 bases, leaving 6 bases between the germline ends. Germline CDR1 SNHLY, CDR2 FYNNEI. This CDR3 has 13 amino acids. The DNA of the CDR3 is TGTGCCAGCAGTGCTATGGGCAATCAGCCCCAGCATTTT. Translation gives CASSAMGNQPQHF. The variable domain in full, completed from reference TRBV2 and TRBJ1-5, reads EPEVTQTPSHQVTQMGQEVILRCVPISNHLYFYWYRQILGQKVEFLVSFYNNEISEKSEIFDDQFSVERPDGSNFTLKIRSTKLEDSAMYFCASSAMGNQPQHFGDGTRLSIL.

The V call is TRBV7-9, the J call TRBJ2-3; TRBD1 matches at 10 bases. Losses at the gene ends were 4 bases for V and 4 bases for J; bases not matched to a gene: 2. In germline, CDR1 is SEHNR, CDR2 FQNEAQ (reference sequence). The CDR3 runs to 14 residues. CDR3 sequence reads: CASSSGQGADTQYF. CDR3 sequence (DNA): TGTGCCAGCAGCTCCGGACAGGGGGCAGATACGCAGTATTTT. The full variable domain, in which reference TRBV7-9 and TRBJ2-3 provide the parts outside the CDR3, is DTGVSQNPRHKITKRGQNVTFRCDPISEHNRLYWYRQTLGQGPEFLTYFQNEAQLEKSRLLSDRFSAERPKGSFSTLEIQRTEQGDSAMYLCASSSGQGADTQYFGPGTRLTVL.

This chain joins TRBV5-1 and TRBJ1-2; weak D call: TRBD1 (5 bases). Germline CDR1 SGHRS, CDR2 YFSETQ. The germline V and J ends were trimmed by 0 bases and 4 bases, with 13 bases remaining between them. CDR3 length equals 15 residues. This CDR3 is CASSLEGTQVYGYTF. The CDR3 DNA reads as TGCGCCAGCAGCTTGGAGGGGACTCAAGTCTATGGCTACACCTTC.